The rows below give T cell receptor beta chains drawn from one sample of a study of blood T cells in healthy people across ages. Each CDR3 protein is one row after TCRdb ran MiXCR on the 5' RACE reads. This sample has some 1,500,000 distinct CDR3 sequences, with under 55% found just once. The specimen was blood. The receptor set was obtained from a woman aged 18 to 35 in good health. Each CDR3 is given with its conserved first and last residue. The D gene is left open where the match is weak. The listing skips clone size in some rows; elsewhere it reads once, few, many or a size class.

clone_size: once
d_call: TRBD1
v_call: TRBV5-4
cdr3_length: 14
j_call: TRBJ2-7
cdr3_aa: CASSLGDRGSEQYF
cdr3_nt: TGTGCCAGCAGCTTGGGGGACAGGGGTAGCGAGCAGTACTTC

clone_size: .
d_call: TRBD2
v_call: TRBV25-1
cdr3_length: 15
j_call: TRBJ2-7
cdr3_aa: CASRPGLAGAFEQYF
cdr3_nt: TGTGCCAGCCGTCCCGGGTTAGCGGGAGCGTTCGAGCAGTACTTC

clone_size: few
d_call: TRBD2
v_call: TRBV4-3
cdr3_length: 19
j_call: TRBJ2-1
cdr3_aa: CASSQDRLAGGLVYNEQFF
cdr3_nt: TGCGCCAGCAGCCAAGATCGACTAGCGGGGGGCCTTGTTTACAATGAGCAGTTCTTC

clone_size: few
d_call: .
v_call: TRBV3-1
cdr3_length: 14
j_call: TRBJ1-2
cdr3_aa: CASSQNRPLHGYTF
cdr3_nt: TGTGCCAGCAGCCAAAATCGTCCACTGCATGGCTACACCTTC

clone_size: few
d_call: TRBD2
v_call: TRBV2
cdr3_length: 15
j_call: TRBJ2-1
cdr3_aa: CASSPSGGALNEQFF
cdr3_nt: TGTGCCAGCAGTCCTAGCGGGGGGGCCCTCAATGAGCAGTTCTTC

clone_size: .
d_call: .
v_call: TRBV5-6
cdr3_length: 14
j_call: TRBJ1-1
cdr3_aa: CASSFGRRFTEAFF
cdr3_nt: TGTGCCAGCAGCTTTGGACGGAGGTTCACTGAAGCTTTCTTT

clone_size: .
d_call: TRBD2
v_call: TRBV5-8
cdr3_length: 16
j_call: TRBJ2-7
cdr3_aa: CASSWGTSGDSYEQYF
cdr3_nt: TGTGCCAGCAGCTGGGGGACTAGCGGTGACTCCTACGAGCAGTACTTC

clone_size: .
d_call: .
v_call: TRBV7-9
cdr3_length: 12
j_call: TRBJ1-5
cdr3_aa: CASEGGNQPQHF
cdr3_nt: TGTGCCTCCGAAGGGGGTAATCAGCCCCAGCATTTT

clone_size: .
d_call: .
v_call: TRBV12-3/TRBV12-4
cdr3_length: 12
j_call: TRBJ2-2
cdr3_aa: CASNLERGELFF
cdr3_nt: TGTGCCAGCAATTTAGAAAGAGGGGAGCTGTTTTTT

clone_size: few
d_call: TRBD2
v_call: TRBV3-1
cdr3_length: 16
j_call: TRBJ2-7
cdr3_aa: CASSQGRLALPYEQYF
cdr3_nt: TGTGCCAGCAGCCAAGGTCGACTAGCCCTCCCCTACGAGCAGTACTTC

clone_size: .
d_call: TRBD1
v_call: TRBV14
cdr3_length: 15
j_call: TRBJ2-5
cdr3_aa: CASSQGPTGGETQYF
cdr3_nt: TGTGCCAGCAGCCAAGGTCCTACAGGGGGAGAGACCCAGTACTTC

clone_size: .
d_call: TRBD1
v_call: TRBV27
cdr3_length: 14
j_call: TRBJ1-2
cdr3_aa: CASSLLGTGDGYTF
cdr3_nt: TGTGCCAGCAGTTTATTGGGGACAGGGGATGGCTACACCTTC

clone_size: .
d_call: .
v_call: TRBV7-2
cdr3_length: 17
j_call: TRBJ1-2
cdr3_aa: CASSLEPRGSGYYGYTF
cdr3_nt: TGTGCCAGCAGCTTAGAGCCCCGCGGAAGTGGGTACTATGGCTACACCTTC

clone_size: few
d_call: TRBD1
v_call: TRBV14
cdr3_length: 16
j_call: TRBJ2-3
cdr3_aa: CASSLPRTGVTDTQYF
cdr3_nt: TGTGCCAGCAGCCTCCCCAGGACAGGGGTCACAGATACGCAGTATTTT

clone_size: few
d_call: .
v_call: TRBV5-1
cdr3_length: 13
j_call: TRBJ2-5
cdr3_aa: CASEGSPAETQYF
cdr3_nt: TGCGCCAGCGAGGGGTCCCCCGCAGAGACCCAGTACTTC

clone_size: few
d_call: TRBD1
v_call: TRBV2
cdr3_length: 14
j_call: TRBJ2-6
cdr3_aa: CASGTGAGANVLTF
cdr3_nt: TGTGCCAGCGGGACAGGGGCTGGGGCCAACGTCCTGACTTTC

clone_size: once
d_call: .
v_call: TRBV29-1
cdr3_length: 11
j_call: TRBJ2-3
cdr3_aa: CSVEARVGQYF
cdr3_nt: TGCAGCGTTGAAGCCCGGGTAGGGCAGTATTTT